These 27 T cell receptor beta chains were all obtained from the same sample, sequenced in a study of technical replicates of blood from several donors (dated by TCRdb to about 2017). Library preparation employed the immunoSEQ multiplex PCR assay. The source is immuneACCESS, and TCRdb retained only in-frame sequences with V and J called. Part of the clones is not carried over; for the studies checked, unresolved V genes explain less than half of this, and the remainder is unexplained. Counted in this sample were roughly 60,000 clones; about 95% of them appeared once. The ten largest clonotypes hold around 3% of the sample. The sample comprised PBMCs. The receptors were sampled from a human donor in good health. Some clones in this sample may be carry-over from other donors' samples.

The sample holds a few counts of this clone. This chain uses TRBV7-9 with TRBJ2-5; D remains unclear. This CDR3 has 15 amino acids. In germline, CDR1 is SEHNR, CDR2 FQNEAQ (reference sequence). Trimming pared 3 bases from V and 2 bases from J, leaving 13 bases between. CDR3 sequence: CASSLPDSLQETQYF. Here the CDR3 DNA reads TGTGCCAGCAGCTTGCCGGATAGCCTTCAAGAGACCCAGTACTTC. Together with reference TRBV7-9 and TRBJ2-5, the CDR3 gives the full variable domain: DTGVSQNPRHKITKRGQNVTFRCDPISEHNRLYWYRQTLGQGPEFLTYFQNEAQLEKSRLLSDRFSAERPKGSFSTLEIQRTEQGDSAMYLCASSLPDSLQETQYFGPGTRLLVL.

CDR3 nucleotide sequence: TGTGCCAGCAGCCCCCAAGGGTTGCTAGCGGGAGGATACAATGAGCAGTTCTTC. This sequence encodes CASSPQGLLAGGYNEQFF. This chain joins TRBV7-7 and TRBJ2-1; TRBD2 aligns across 11 bases. V trimming: 5 bases; J trimming: 4 bases; junction bases outside the gene matches: 13. The germline V gene has CDR1 SSHAT and CDR2 FNYEAQ (reference sequence). This CDR3 has 18 amino acids.

This chain links TRBV7-2 with TRBJ2-7; TRBD2 matches 7 bases. Unmatched junction bases numbered 7, after V lost 6 bases and J lost 5 bases. CDR1 SGHTA and CDR2 FQGNSA come from the germline V gene. The CDR3 runs to 13 residues. CDR3 sequence reads: CASSQYLADEQYF. CDR3 nucleotides: TGTGCCAGCAGTCAGTACCTAGCGGACGAGCAGTACTTC.

CDR3 coding DNA: TGTGCCAGCTCACCGGAGGGTGTCGGCGAGCAGTACTTC. It specifies CASSPEGVGEQYF. The V and J genes are TRBV18 and TRBJ2-7; the D gene is possibly TRBD2 (6 bases). With 3 bases removed from V and 6 bases from J, the gap between germline ends came to 12 bases. The length of the CDR3 is 13 residues. Germline CDR1 and CDR2: KGHSH and LQKENI.

The genes are TRBV11-1 and TRBJ2-7; TRBD1 matches 8 bases. The trim removed 3 bases at V and 3 bases at J, leaving 4 bases unmatched. This CDR3 is built from 14 residues. CDR1 SGHAT and CDR2 FQDESV come from the germline V gene (reference sequence). CDR3 residues: CASSFDRGFYEQYF. The CDR3 nucleotides read TGTGCCAGCAGCTTCGACAGGGGATTCTACGAGCAGTACTTC.

J is TRBJ1-4 and V is TRBV5-1, with D tentatively TRBD1 (5 bases). Germline V gene lookup returns CDR1 SGHRS and CDR2 YFSETQ. The length of the CDR3 is 15 residues. Between the trimmed V and J ends, which lost 1 base and 7 bases, there was a span of 14 bases. CDR3 loop: CASSLLAQGGEKLFF. DNA of the CDR3: TGCGCCAGCAGCTTGTTGGCTCAGGGCGGTGAAAAACTGTTTTTT. Complete variable domain (other parts from reference TRBV5-1 and TRBJ1-4): KAGVTQTPRYLIKTRGQQVTLSCSPISGHRSVSWYQQTPGQGLQFLFEYFSETQRNKGNFPGRFSGRQFSNSRSEMNVSTLELGDSALYLCASSLLAQGGEKLFFGSGTQLSVL.

The chain is built from TRBV5-4 and TRBJ2-5; 7 bases align to TRBD2. The length of the CDR3 is 15 residues. Germline values: CDR1 SGHNT, CDR2 YYREEE (reference sequence). Trimming cost V 1 base and J 1 base; bases outside gene matches: 4. CDR3 bases: TGTGCCAGCAGCTTGCGGTCTAGCGGCCAAGAGACCCAGTACTTC. This sequence encodes CASSLRSSGQETQYF.

In its sample, this clone was seen once. V and J are TRBV6-5 and TRBJ2-3; D unresolved. The germline gives CDR1 MNHEY, CDR2 SVGAGI. CDR3 length equals 15 residues. The V end lost 6 bases, the J end lost 1 base, and 14 bases lay between the germline ends. The CDR3 loop is CASRRKEWGTDTQYF. CDR3 sequence (DNA): TGTGCCAGCAGGCGAAAGGAGTGGGGCACAGATACGCAGTATTTT.

This clone appeared a single time. This rearrangement joins TRBV5-1 to TRBJ2-3, with D hard to call. The germline V gene encodes CDR1 SGHRS and CDR2 YFSETQ. V shed 4 bases and J shed 0 bases, with 12 bases lying between them. There are 15 residues in the CDR3. The CDR3 region is CASSDWLPSTDTQYF. The CDR3 bases are TGCGCCAGCAGCGATTGGCTTCCCAGCACAGATACGCAGTATTTT.

This clone was seen once. V is TRBV2 and J is TRBJ2-1, with a possible D match to TRBD2 (5 bases). Germline lookup yields CDR1 SNHLY and CDR2 FYNNEI. The V and J ends lost 6 bases and 6 bases respectively, with 9 bases between them. The CDR3 loop spans 12 amino acids. The CDR3 region is CASRGDFNEQFF. The CDR3 DNA reads TGTGCCAGCAGGGGAGACTTCAATGAGCAGTTCTTC.

This clone showed up just once. CDR3 in amino acids: CTSSRGTEGQETQYF. The CDR3 DNA reads TGCACCAGCAGCAGAGGGACAGAGGGACAAGAGACCCAGTACTTC. The gene calls are TRBV1 and TRBJ2-5; the tabulated D call, TRBD1, remains unverified against the DNA. TRBV1 is annotated as a pseudogene. This CDR3 region has 15 residues.

The gene calls are TRBV11-2 and TRBJ2-7, with D possibly TRBD2 on 5 matching bases. The CDR3 has 12 residues. Trimming took off 1 base at V and 7 bases at J, with 8 bases between the two ends. Germline lookup yields CDR1 SGHAT and CDR2 FQNNGV. The CDR3 spells CASSLVTGEQYF. The CDR3 region has the DNA TGTGCCAGCAGCTTAGTCACGGGGGAGCAGTACTTC.

V and J are TRBV30 and TRBJ2-1; D is unclear. The germline V gene encodes CDR1 GTSNPN and CDR2 SVGIG (reference sequence). This CDR3 has 12 residues. Trimming pared 2 bases from V and 9 bases from J, leaving 11 bases between. The CDR3 sequence is CAWSIPPREQFF. CDR3 bases: TGTGCCTGGAGTATCCCCCCGCGTGAGCAGTTCTTC.

V is TRBV6-5 and J is TRBJ2-7; 9 bases are shared with TRBD2. After removal of 3 bases from V and 3 bases from J, the junction contained 6 bases not matched to a gene. This CDR3 is built from 15 residues. Germline CDR1 is MNHEY and CDR2 is SVGAGI. The CDR3 DNA follows: TGTGCCAGCAGTTATTTCGGGACTAGCTTCTACGAGCAGTACTTC. Translated, it gives CASSYFGTSFYEQYF.

This chain links TRBV12-1 with TRBJ1-4; TRBD1 is taken as the D call from the table, unchecked against the DNA. TRBV12-1 constitutes a pseudogene. CDR3 length equals 20 residues. The CDR3 coding sequence is TGTGCCAGCAGCAGTCTCCCGGGACAGGGGACCATTGTGAGTAATGAAAAACTGTTTTTT. Amino acid sequence: CASSSLPGQGTIVSNEKLFF.

The chain links TRBV5-6 to TRBJ2-3; 8 positions match TRBD2. There are 19 residues in the CDR3. Germline loops: CDR1 SGHDT, CDR2 YYEEEE. The ends lost 2 bases at V and 4 bases at J; junction bases unmatched: 18. The DNA of the CDR3 is TGTGCCAGCAGCTTATCGGGGGGGCACCGGTGGTTTAATTCAGATACGCAGTATTTT. As protein: CASSLSGGHRWFNSDTQYF. The full variable domain, its missing parts supplied by reference TRBV5-6 and TRBJ2-3, is DAGVTQSPTHLIKTRGQQVTLRCSPKSGHDTVSWYQQALGQGPQFIFQYYEEEERQRGNFPDRFSGHQFPNYSSELNVNALLLGDSALYLCASSLSGGHRWFNSDTQYFGPGTRLTVL.

The CDR3 DNA reads as TGTGCCAGCAGTTCCGAAGACAGGGATCCTGGAAACACCATATATTTT. Translation: CASSSEDRDPGNTIYF. The V gene is TRBV27, the J gene TRBJ1-3; 7 bases align to TRBD1. Germline V CDR1 and CDR2: MNHEY, SMNVEV (reference sequence). The CDR3 is 16 amino acids. With 4 bases clipped from V and 2 bases from J, the junction kept 8 bases outside the gene matches.

The rearrangement joins TRBV4-1 to TRBJ1-2; possible D gene TRBD1, 5 bases. The CDR3 has 14 residues. Germline V lookup: CDR1 MGHRA, CDR2 YSYEKL. The ends were cut back, 4 bases at V and 6 bases at J, with 15 bases in the middle. The CDR3 reads CASSPGREVDGYTF. For the CDR3, the DNA is TGCGCCAGCAGCCCGGGACGGGAGGTGGATGGCTACACCTTC.

V usage is TRBV18 and J usage is TRBJ1-2; unclear D gene. CDR3 length: 12 residues. Germline CDR1 and CDR2: KGHSH and LQKENI. Trimming left V 3 bases short and J 5 bases short, with 7 bases between. The CDR3 region is CASSPSGYGYTF. The CDR3 DNA reads TGTGCCAGCTCACCGTCGGGTTATGGCTACACCTTC.

V is TRBV11-1 and J is TRBJ2-1; TRBD2 agrees at 10 bases. This CDR3 comprises 17 residues. Per the germline V gene, CDR1 is SGHAT and CDR2 is FQDESV (reference sequence). Trimming at V came to 4 bases and at J to 2 bases, leaving 8 bases not matched to a gene. In DNA form, the CDR3 reads TGTGCCAGCAGCTCAGCGACTAGCGGGTCTACCTACAATGAGCAGTTCTTC. It codes for CASSSATSGSTYNEQFF.

The V gene is TRBV27, the J gene TRBJ1-5; 7 nucleotides line up with TRBD1. The CDR3 length is 15 residues. The V gene's germline CDR1 is MNHEY and CDR2 SMNVEV (reference sequence). Trimming took 2 bases from V and 6 from J; bases not matched to a gene: 7. CDR3: CASSLRGGQSQPQHF. The CDR3 DNA is TGTGCCAGCAGTTTAAGAGGGGGCCAGAGTCAGCCCCAGCATTTT.

This clone was seen just once. V usage is TRBV6-1 and J usage is TRBJ2-7; no clear D gene. Trimming took off 8 bases at V and 2 bases at J, with 10 bases between the two ends. CDR3 length equals 12 residues. The germline V gene has CDR1 MNHNS and CDR2 SASEGT. The CDR3 region has the DNA TGTGCCAGCCAGCGAGAGCCCTACGAGCAGTACTTC. This encodes CASQREPYEQYF.

In this sample, this clone turned up a few times. This chain uses TRBV15 with TRBJ2-2; 8 bases fit TRBD1. Losses at the gene ends were 5 bases for V and 4 bases for J; bases not matched to a gene: 6. The CDR3 is 15 amino acids. Germline V lookup: CDR1 LNHNV, CDR2 YYDKDF (reference sequence). The CDR3 reads CATSGGQETTGELFF. The CDR3 DNA reads TGTGCCACCAGCGGGGGACAGGAGACCACCGGGGAGCTGTTTTTT. The whole variable domain, filled in from reference TRBV15 and TRBJ2-2, reads DAMVIQNPRYQVTQFGKPVTLSCSQTLNHNVMYWYQQKSSQAPKLLFHYYDKDFNNEADTPDNFQSRRPNTSFCFLDIRSPGLGDTAMYLCATSGGQETTGELFFGEGSRLTVL.

The rearrangement links TRBV4-2 to TRBJ1-3; weak D call: TRBD1 (6 bases). Trimming stripped 6 bases from V and 9 bases from J, with 18 bases between. The CDR3 contains 14 residues. The germline V gene has CDR1 LGHNA and CDR2 YNFKEQ. The CDR3 sequence: CASRPTGGAPTIYF. The CDR3 DNA reads as TGTGCCAGCAGACCTACGGGGGGGGCCCCCACCATATATTTT.

The chain is built from TRBV29-1 and TRBJ2-5; 7 bases align to TRBD2. V shed 3 bases, J shed 5 bases, and the junction held 6 bases outside the gene matches. The CDR3 is made up of 13 amino acids. Germline lookup yields CDR1 SQVTM and CDR2 ANQGSEA. CDR3 nucleotide sequence: TGCAGCGTTGACCGGGGGGATCGGGAGACCCAGTACTTC. This translates into CSVDRGDRETQYF.

The chain employs TRBV6-5 and TRBJ2-7, with D perhaps matching TRBD2 (7 bases). Germline V gene sequence: CDR1 MNHEY, CDR2 SVGAGI. Deletions cut 11 bases from V and 0 bases from J, with 14 bases between. The CDR3 has 13 residues. The CDR3 loop reads CASKAGASYEQYF. The CDR3 DNA follows: TGTGCCTCCAAGGCGGGGGCCTCCTACGAGCAGTACTTC.

This clone was seen only a few times. The CDR3 loop reads CASSLKGVSGGADTQYF. In nucleotides, the CDR3 is TGTGCCAGCAGCTTAAAGGGGGTCAGCGGGGGGGCAGATACGCAGTATTTT. This chain connects TRBV7-3 to TRBJ2-3, with 10 bases lining up with TRBD2. The V gene's germline CDR1 is SGHTA and CDR2 FQGTGA. Trimming took 1 base from V and 4 from J; bases not matched to a gene: 8. The CDR3 is 17 residues long. The whole variable domain, filled in from reference TRBV7-3 and TRBJ2-3, reads GAGVSQTPSNKVTEKGKYVELRCDPISGHTALYWYRQSLGQGPEFLIYFQGTGAADDSGLPNDRFFAVRPEGSVSTLKIQRTERGDSAVYLCASSLKGVSGGADTQYFGPGTRLTVL.